This TCR beta chain originates from a study of beta chain features in type 1 diabetes. Findings and caveats of the study: All four CD4+ subsets from Type 1 diabetes patients carried moderately but significantly shorter TCRB CDR3s.

Note on this clone: Its target is not known.

The authors reverse transcribed all of the isolated RNA, so sequencing captured expressed TCRB transcripts. Profiled with immunoSEQ multiplex PCR; TCRdb holds only in-frame clones, not every one. The repertoire holds more than 550,000 clones, with more than 12% as singletons. The V gene's germline CDR1 is MNHEY and CDR2 SVGAGI. With 4 bases removed from V and 1 base from J, the gap between germline ends came to 16 bases. The CDR3 consists of 16 residues. This sequence was found in a man younger than 30 with type 1 diabetes. J is TRBJ1-1 and V is TRBV6-5; maybe TRBD1 (5 bases). Sequenced: naive CD4+ T cells from blood. The CDR3 nucleotides read TGTGCCAGCAGTTTAGGGGTCAGGAGTTGGAACACTGAAGCTTTCTTT. Protein sequence: CASSLGVRSWNTEAFF.